The 14 T cell receptor beta chains presented below share a single source sample, sequenced in a study of Ad26.COV2.S vaccination and SARS-CoV-2 variants. The treatment: around 19 received Ad26.COV2.S at low or high dose, single or two shots; several received placebo; per-sample allocation not given. Sampling was done on day 63 after the first vaccine or placebo injection. Profiled with immunoSEQ multiplex PCR; TCRdb holds only in-frame clones, not every one. Of about 680,000 clones listed, roughly nine tenths were seen once; the top ten hold about 1.5%. The input for sequencing was peripheral blood, taken in a trial of Ad26.COV2.S vaccine versus placebo. The source is a person between 18 and 65 years old who received the Ad26.COV2.S COVID-19 vaccine or a placebo.

This rearrangement joins TRBV7-2 to TRBJ2-7, with D hard to call. Looked up from germline, CDR1 is SGHTA and CDR2 is FQGNSA. V lost 1 base, J lost 2 bases, and 12 bases lay in between. The CDR3 extends over 15 amino acids. CDR3 in amino acids: CASSLGSLVTYEQYF. The CDR3 DNA follows: TGTGCCAGCAGCTTAGGGTCTCTAGTAACCTACGAGCAGTACTTC.

The table lists this clone with a few counts. The chain links TRBV2 to TRBJ1-2, with D uncertain. Trimming pared 6 bases from V and 8 bases from J, leaving 10 bases between. This CDR3 spans 11 amino acids. CDR1 SNHLY and CDR2 FYNNEI come from the germline V gene. CDR3 protein: CASRYAGGYTF. In DNA form, the CDR3 reads TGTGCCAGCAGATACGCCGGGGGCTACACCTTC.

The chain links TRBV5-5 to TRBJ2-7; 7 bases agree with TRBD1. Per the germline V gene, CDR1 is SGHKS and CDR2 is YYEKEE (reference sequence). The CDR3 has 12 residues. V gave up 4 bases and J gave up 3 bases; unmatched junction bases: 1. CDR3 sequence (DNA): TGTGCCAGCAGCCCAGGGGGCTACGAGCAGTACTTC. This codes for CASSPGGYEQYF.

The chain is built from TRBV5-8 and TRBJ1-5, with D perhaps matching TRBD1 (6 bases). Germline loops: CDR1 SGHTS, CDR2 YDEGEE. V lost 2 bases, J lost 4 bases, and 10 bases lay in between. The CDR3 contains 14 residues. CDR3 region: CASSFQGRNQPQHF. The CDR3 bases are TGTGCCAGCAGCTTTCAGGGGAGAAATCAGCCCCAGCATTTT.

The rearrangement uses TRBV2 and TRBJ1-3, with D uncertain. The CDR3 totals 13 residues. Looked up from germline, CDR1 is SNHLY and CDR2 is FYNNEI. The V gene lost 9 bases and the J gene lost 0 bases, with 9 bases spanning the gap. In DNA, the CDR3 is TGTGCCAGTACAGCTCACTCTGGAAACACCATATATTTT. It translates to CASTAHSGNTIYF.

Details on this clone: The sample carries other DNA sequences with the same CDR3. CDR3 sequence (DNA): TGTGCCAGCAGACTGGGACAGGGGGCATACAATGAGCAGTTCTTC. Protein: CASRLGQGAYNEQFF. The chain combines TRBV6-5 with TRBJ2-1; 12 bases agree with TRBD1. The CDR3 has 15 amino acids. The germline V gene encodes CDR1 MNHEY and CDR2 SVGAGI. Trimming cost V 6 bases and J 4 bases; bases outside gene matches: 4.

The chain joins TRBV27 to TRBJ2-1, with TRBD2 matching 14 bases. Germline CDR1 is MNHEY and CDR2 is SMNVEV (reference sequence). The CDR3 runs 16 residues. V was pared by 2 bases and J by 9 bases, with 6 bases of the junction left unmatched. The CDR3 DNA sequence: TGTGCCAGCAGTTTAGACCCGGGACTAGCGGGAGCTGAGCAGTTCTTC. Its translation is CASSLDPGLAGAEQFF.

The rearrangement joins TRBV3-1 (or the pseudogene TRBV3-2) to TRBJ1-2; D may be TRBD1 (5 bases). CDR1 is LGHDT and CDR2 is YNNKEL in the germline V gene (reference sequence). Deletions cut 0 bases from V and 5 bases from J, with 13 bases between. The CDR3 covers 15 residues. The CDR3 is CASSQDRGGGYGYTF. The CDR3 DNA reads as TGTGCCAGCAGCCAAGATAGGGGCGGAGGGTATGGCTACACCTTC.

The chain joins TRBV11-2 to TRBJ2-2, with D perhaps matching TRBD1 (5 bases). The V gene's germline CDR1 is SGHAT and CDR2 FQNNGV. V lost 2 bases and J 2 bases, leaving 9 bases between the germline ends. This CDR3 contains 15 residues. The CDR3 loop reads CASSLRGTNTGELFF. The CDR3, as DNA: TGTGCCAGCAGCTTAAGGGGAACAAACACCGGGGAGCTGTTTTTT.

This clone was recorded only once. The chain links TRBV18 to TRBJ2-5, with 9 positions matching TRBD2. CDR1 and CDR2 from the germline V gene are KGHSH and LQKENI. V lost 5 bases, J lost 2 bases, and 6 bases stayed unmatched. The CDR3 runs 15 residues. The DNA for the CDR3 is TGTGCCAGCTCAAATAGACTAGCGGAACAAGAGACCCAGTACTTC. Translation gives CASSNRLAEQETQYF. Drawing the rest from reference TRBV18 and TRBJ2-5, the complete variable domain is NAGVMQNPRHLVRRRGQEARLRCSPMKGHSHVYWYRQLPEEGLKFMVYLQKENIIDESGMPKERFSAEFPKEGPSILRIQQVVRGDSAAYFCASSNRLAEQETQYFGPGTRLLVL.

The J gene is TRBJ2-7, the V gene TRBV9; D is uncertain. The germline V and J ends were trimmed by 1 base and 7 bases, with 18 bases remaining between them. There are 15 residues in the CDR3. CDR1 and CDR2 (germline): SGDLS, YYNGEE. The CDR3 loop reads CASSVYGFPSGEQYF. CDR3 sequence (DNA): TGTGCCAGCAGCGTATACGGGTTCCCTTCCGGGGAGCAGTACTTC.

V and J are TRBV5-1 and TRBJ2-7; maybe TRBD2 (6 bases). Germline CDR1 and CDR2: SGHRS and YFSETQ. The CDR3 runs to 14 residues. V gave up 6 bases and J gave up 1 base, with 14 bases separating them. CDR3 region: CASKPSGRSYEQYF. CDR3 nucleotide sequence: TGCGCCAGCAAGCCCTCCGGGAGATCCTACGAGCAGTACTTC.

The chain combines TRBV3-1 (or the pseudogene TRBV3-2) with TRBJ2-2, with 9 bases lining up with TRBD1. Looked up from germline, CDR1 is LGHDT and CDR2 is YNNKEL (reference sequence). V shed 4 bases, J shed 7 bases, and the junction held 10 bases outside the gene matches. This CDR3 comprises 16 residues. Written as DNA, the CDR3 is TGTGCCAGCAGCCCGGCCGGGACAGGGTACAGCGGGGAGCTGTTTTTT. This codes for CASSPAGTGYSGELFF.

This chain connects TRBV29-1 to TRBJ1-1; possibly TRBD1 for D (5 bases). The CDR3 covers 13 residues. Germline V gene sequence: CDR1 SQVTM, CDR2 ANQGSEA. Trimming took off 7 bases at V and 0 bases at J, with 12 bases between the two ends. DNA for the CDR3: TGCAGCGCCTTGATAGGGGTGAACACTGAAGCTTTCTTT. It codes for CSALIGVNTEAFF. Together with reference TRBV29-1 and TRBJ1-1, the CDR3 gives the full variable domain: SAVISQKPSRDICQRGTSLTIQCQVDSQVTMMFWYRQQPGQSLTLIATANQGSEATYESGFVIDKFPISRPNLTFSTLTVSNMSPEDSSIYLCSALIGVNTEAFFGQGTRLTVV.